One T cell receptor (beta chain) is described in this entry. This CDR3 has 17 amino acids. Germline lookup yields CDR1 SGHDN and CDR2 FVKESK. V lost 0 bases and J lost 0, with 15 bases in between. These data come from a study of cytomegalovirus exposure and HLA in healthy donors. PCR was performed using 60 Vbeta and 13 Jbeta primers. This table comes from immunoSEQ multiplex PCR, and its TCRdb copy is limited to in-frame clones, with some not included. The repertoire holds about 63,000 clones, with 85% to 90% as singletons. The receptor was derived from a woman between 25 and 40 years old in good health and CMV-seropositive. The sample was PBMCs. The chain couples TRBV14 to TRBJ2-7; a possible D gene is TRBD1 (6 bases). The DNA of the CDR3 is TGTGCCAGCAGCCAAGATCGGTTTAGGGACACCTCCTACGAGCAGTACTTC. It encodes CASSQDRFRDTSYEQYF. Full variable domain (remainder filled in from reference TRBV14 and TRBJ2-7): EAGVTQFPSHSVIEKGQTVTLRCDPISGHDNLYWYRRVMGKEIKFLLHFVKESKQDESGMPNNRFLAERTGGTYSTLKVQPAELEDSGVYFCASSQDRFRDTSYEQYFGPGTRLTVT.